This note documents a single T cell receptor (beta chain) sequence. This clone was seen a handful of times. Its recognized antigen is unknown. No much larger clone exists at a distance of one base, and base qualities are not known. This sample was included in a study of blood T cell repertoires in COVID-19 (dated by TCRdb to 2020 to 2022). Regarding the study in general: Collaborator samples came from the United States, Italy and Spain and covered acute and convalescent phases of COVID-19. The sample metadata nearly always contained a de-identified subject ID, COVID-19 status, age in years and sex. The repertoires were released in a freely available public database meant as a resource for research on the immune response to SARS-CoV-2. Where HLA class I and class II types were available, the types were taken from metadata supplied by the sample provider, not from assay-based typing. The material from the prospective study consisted of cDNA or gDNA derived from T cells, B-cell-depleted T cells, or PBMCs. The dataset comprised deeply sampled blood TCRbeta repertoires from subjects exposed to, actively infected with, or recovered from COVID-19. Samples came from the ongoing ImmuneRACE study (first 160 participants) plus 1,254 subjects from 6 global collaborators. What the authors observed across the whole study: Clinical and demographic metadata were provided uncurated, with the amount varying by source and participant.

The cysteine opens and the phenylalanine closes a CDR3 of 15 amino acids. Left in the record is the CDR3 DNA by itself, 45 bases read in frame from the first base. Taken from the germline V gene (reference sequence), the CDR1 and CDR2 loops are SEHNR and FQNEAQ. V loses 3 bases at its end and J loses 0 bases; junction bases beyond the gene matches: 2. The immunoSEQ Assay, a bias-controlled multiplex PCR, was used to amplify TCRbeta CDR3 regions from genomic DNA. Turning to the authors' computational methods: The number of nucleated cells in each sample was estimated from the amplification of reference gene primers within the assay. Sequence reads were collapsed and filtered to measure the absolute abundance of every unique TCRbeta CDR3 rearrangement. For each sample, productive Simpson clonality was calculated as the square root of Simpson's diversity index over productive rearrangements. TCRdb's version of the immuneACCESS table is confined to in-frame rearrangements and falls short of the full clone set. An unresolved V gene accounts for under half of the shortfall where checked; the remainder is of unknown origin. The V and J calls and clone size are taken from that table; D and trimming were inferred from the DNA. Present in this sample are 310,000 or so clones, approximately 90% of which were seen just once. The ten largest make up 2% to 2.5% of the sample.

In Seattle, one collaborating source enrolled patients while the infection was active and tracked those patients longitudinally over the course of disease. Each collaborating institution followed its own protocols to collect whole blood in K2EDTA tubes. Collaborator samples were shipped for TCRbeta analysis as frozen whole blood, isolated PBMCs, or DNA extracted from either sample type. This TCR was sampled from a woman aged 25 to 39 with COVID-19, enrolled during active disease. The chain is encoded by TRBV7-9 joined to TRBJ1-1; 9 bases in the junction line up with TRBD1. The sample taken for sequencing was peripheral blood. The CDR3 region: CASSFGQGLNTEAFF. The DNA is as follows: TGTGCCAGCAGCTTCGGACAGGGGTTGAACACTGAAGCTTTCTTT.